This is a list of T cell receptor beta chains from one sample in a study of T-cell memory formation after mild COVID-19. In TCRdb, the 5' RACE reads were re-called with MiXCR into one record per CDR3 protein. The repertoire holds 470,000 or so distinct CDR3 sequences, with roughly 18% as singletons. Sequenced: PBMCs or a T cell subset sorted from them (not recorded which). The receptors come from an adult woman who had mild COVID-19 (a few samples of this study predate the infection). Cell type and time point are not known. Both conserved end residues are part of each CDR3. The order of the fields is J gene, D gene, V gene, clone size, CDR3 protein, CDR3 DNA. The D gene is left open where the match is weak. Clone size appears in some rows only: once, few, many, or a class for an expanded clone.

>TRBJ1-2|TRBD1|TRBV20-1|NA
CSAHTGGGYGYTF
TGCAGTGCCCATACAGGGGGAGGCTATGGCTACACCTTC
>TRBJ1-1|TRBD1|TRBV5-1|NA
CASSLDGQGAEAFF
TGCGCCAGCAGCTTGGACGGACAGGGCGCTGAAGCTTTCTTT
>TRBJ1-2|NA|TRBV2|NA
CASSTSNYGYTF
TGTGCCAGCAGTACAAGTAACTATGGCTACACCTTC
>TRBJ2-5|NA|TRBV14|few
CASSQEQIQETQYF
TGTGCCAGCAGCCAAGAGCAGATCCAAGAGACCCAGTACTTC
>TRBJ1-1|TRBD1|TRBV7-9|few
CASSQGGVLGTEAFF
TGTGCCAGCAGCCAGGGGGGGGTCCTGGGCACTGAAGCTTTCTTT
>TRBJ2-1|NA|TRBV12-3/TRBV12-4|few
CASSLSTSRPRNEQFF
TGTGCCAGCAGTTTATCTACCTCCCGCCCAAGAAATGAGCAGTTCTTC
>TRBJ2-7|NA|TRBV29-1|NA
CSVEDKSYEQYF
TGCAGCGTTGAAGACAAGAGCTACGAGCAGTACTTC
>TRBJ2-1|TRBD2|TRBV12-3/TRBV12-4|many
CASSLRRAGTYNEQFF
TGTGCCAGCAGTTTACGCCGAGCGGGAACCTACAATGAGCAGTTCTTC
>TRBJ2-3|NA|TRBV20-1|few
CSAREDTLADTQYF
TGCAGTGCTAGAGAGGACACGTTGGCGGATACGCAGTATTTT
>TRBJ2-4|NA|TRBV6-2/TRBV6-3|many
CASSYTTAATAQSLAKNIQYF
TGTGCCAGCAGTTACACGACGGCGGCCACAGCTCAATCCTTAGCCAAAAACATTCAGTACTTC
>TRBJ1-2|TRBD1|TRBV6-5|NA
CASSVSGQDYNYGYTF
TGTGCCAGCAGCGTCTCCGGACAGGACTACAACTATGGCTACACCTTC
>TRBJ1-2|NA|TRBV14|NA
CASSQRGRLYGYTF
TGTGCCAGCAGCCAAAGGGGCAGGCTCTATGGCTACACCTTC
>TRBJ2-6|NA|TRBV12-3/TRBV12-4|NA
CASSSAAGNSGANVLTF
TGTGCCAGCAGTAGCGCCGCGGGAAACTCTGGGGCCAACGTCCTGACTTTC
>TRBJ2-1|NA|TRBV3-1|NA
CASSPIRGNNYNEQFF
TGTGCCAGCAGCCCAATACGGGGGAATAACTACAATGAGCAGTTCTTC
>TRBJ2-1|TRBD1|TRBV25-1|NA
CASSRDSRYNEQFF
TGTGCCAGCAGCCGGGACAGTCGCTACAATGAGCAGTTCTTC
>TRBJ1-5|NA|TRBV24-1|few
CATSDLRGQPQHF
TGTGCCACCAGTGATTTGAGGGGCCAGCCCCAGCATTTT
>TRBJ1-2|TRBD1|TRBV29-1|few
CSVISEGTGALANYGYTF
TGCAGCGTGATCTCGGAGGGGACAGGAGCGTTAGCTAACTATGGCTACACCTTC
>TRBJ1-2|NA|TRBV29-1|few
CSVERPDSNYGYTF
TGCAGCGTTGAAAGGCCAGACTCTAACTATGGCTACACCTTC
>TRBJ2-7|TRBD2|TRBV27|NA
CASSLSSSRGVLEQYF
TGTGCCAGCAGTTTATCGTCCTCGCGGGGGGTTCTCGAGCAGTACTTC
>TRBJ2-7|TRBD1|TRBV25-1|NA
CASSGTGGYNEQYF
TGTGCCAGCAGTGGGACAGGGGGCTACAACGAGCAGTACTTC
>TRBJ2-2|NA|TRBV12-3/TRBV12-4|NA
CASSNGQGSTGELFF
TGTGCCAGCAGTAACGGCCAGGGGTCCACCGGGGAGCTGTTTTTT
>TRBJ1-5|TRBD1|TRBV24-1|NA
CATSDPNRGDNQPQHF
TGTGCCACCAGTGATCCTAACAGGGGAGACAATCAGCCCCAGCATTTT
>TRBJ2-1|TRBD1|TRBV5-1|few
CASSDETGARNEQFF
TGCGCCAGCAGCGATGAGACAGGGGCAAGGAATGAGCAGTTCTTC
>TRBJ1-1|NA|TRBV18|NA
CASSRDLAANTEAFF
TGTGCCAGCTCTCGGGACTTGGCCGCGAACACTGAAGCTTTCTTT
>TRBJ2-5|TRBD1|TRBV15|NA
CATSRDPGGRETQYF
TGTGCCACCAGCAGAGATCCAGGGGGCAGAGAGACCCAGTACTTC
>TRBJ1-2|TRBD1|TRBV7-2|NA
CASQRGGAGYGYTF
TGTGCCAGCCAGAGAGGGGGCGCAGGCTATGGCTACACCTTC
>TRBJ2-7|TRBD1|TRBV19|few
CASSIDATGAYEQYF
TGTGCCAGTAGTATAGACGCGACAGGGGCCTACGAGCAGTACTTC
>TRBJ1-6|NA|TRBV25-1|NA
CASSESPSQNSPLHF
TGTGCCAGCAGTGAATCACCCAGCCAAAATTCACCCCTCCACTTT